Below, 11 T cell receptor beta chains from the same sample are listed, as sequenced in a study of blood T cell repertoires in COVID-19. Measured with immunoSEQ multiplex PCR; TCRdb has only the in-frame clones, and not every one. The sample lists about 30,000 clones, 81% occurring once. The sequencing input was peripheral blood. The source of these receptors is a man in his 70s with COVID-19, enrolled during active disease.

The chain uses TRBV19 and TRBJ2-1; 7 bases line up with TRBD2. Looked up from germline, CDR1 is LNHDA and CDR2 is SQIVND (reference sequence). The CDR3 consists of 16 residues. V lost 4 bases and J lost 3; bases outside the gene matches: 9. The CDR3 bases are TGTGCCAGTAGTAGTGGAGTAGCGGGCTTCTACAATGAGCAGTTCTTC. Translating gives CASSSGVAGFYNEQFF.

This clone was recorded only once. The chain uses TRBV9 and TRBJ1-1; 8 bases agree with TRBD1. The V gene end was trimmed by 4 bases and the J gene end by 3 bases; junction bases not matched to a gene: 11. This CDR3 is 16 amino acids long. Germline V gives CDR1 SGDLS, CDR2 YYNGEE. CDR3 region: CASSSSPLTGDTEAFF. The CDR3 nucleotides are TGTGCCAGCAGCTCCTCGCCCCTGACAGGGGACACTGAAGCTTTCTTT.

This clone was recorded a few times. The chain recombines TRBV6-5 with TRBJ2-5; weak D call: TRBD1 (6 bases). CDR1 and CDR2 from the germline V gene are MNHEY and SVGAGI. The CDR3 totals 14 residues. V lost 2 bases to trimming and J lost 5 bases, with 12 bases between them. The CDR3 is CASSYGGLWETQYF. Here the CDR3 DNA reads TGTGCCAGCAGTTACGGGGGCCTATGGGAGACCCAGTACTTC.

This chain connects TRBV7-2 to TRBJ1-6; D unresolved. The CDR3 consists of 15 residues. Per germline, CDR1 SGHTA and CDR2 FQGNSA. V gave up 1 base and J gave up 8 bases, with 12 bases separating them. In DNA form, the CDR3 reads TGTGCCAGCAGCTTAGGTCGTACGAGGGATTCACCCCTCCACTTT. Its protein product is CASSLGRTRDSPLHF.

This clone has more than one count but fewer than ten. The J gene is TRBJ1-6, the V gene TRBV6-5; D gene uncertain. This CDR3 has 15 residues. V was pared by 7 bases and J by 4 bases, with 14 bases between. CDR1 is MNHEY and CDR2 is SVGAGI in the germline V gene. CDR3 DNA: TGTGCCAGCACTAGTGATCCCTATTATAATTCACCCCTCCACTTT. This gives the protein CASTSDPYYNSPLHF.

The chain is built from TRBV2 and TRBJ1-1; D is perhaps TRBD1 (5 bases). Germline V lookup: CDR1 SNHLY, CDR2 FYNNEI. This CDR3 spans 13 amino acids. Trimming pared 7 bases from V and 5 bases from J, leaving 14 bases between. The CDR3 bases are TGTGCCAGCAATGTGGGGCCTGGGACTGAAGCTTTCTTT. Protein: CASNVGPGTEAFF.

The CDR3 protein is CASSQIFRGGTDNSPLHF. The CDR3 DNA is TGCGCCAGCAGCCAAATTTTTAGGGGGGGAACAGATAATTCACCCCTCCACTTT. The rearrangement uses TRBV4-1 and TRBJ1-6; D is perhaps TRBD1 (6 bases). The CDR3 contains 18 residues. V was pared by 2 bases and J by 5 bases, with 19 bases between. Germline CDR1 MGHRA, CDR2 YSYEKL.

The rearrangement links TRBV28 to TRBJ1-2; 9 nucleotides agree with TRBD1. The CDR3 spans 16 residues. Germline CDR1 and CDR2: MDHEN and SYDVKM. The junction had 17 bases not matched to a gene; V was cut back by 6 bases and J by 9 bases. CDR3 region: CASSLPPGQGVLSYTF. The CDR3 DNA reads TGTGCCAGCAGCCTGCCCCCGGGACAGGGAGTCTTAAGCTACACCTTC.

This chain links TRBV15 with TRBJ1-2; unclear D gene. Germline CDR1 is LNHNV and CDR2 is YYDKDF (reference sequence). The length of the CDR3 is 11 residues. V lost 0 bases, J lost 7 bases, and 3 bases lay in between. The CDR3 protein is CATSRDLGYTF. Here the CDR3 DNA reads TGTGCCACCAGCAGAGATCTTGGCTACACCTTC.

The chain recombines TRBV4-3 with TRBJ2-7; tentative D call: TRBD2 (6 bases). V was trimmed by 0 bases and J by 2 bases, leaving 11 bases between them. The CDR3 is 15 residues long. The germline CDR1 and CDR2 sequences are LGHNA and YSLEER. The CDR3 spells CASSQDLGRTYEQYF. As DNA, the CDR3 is TGCGCCAGCAGCCAAGATTTGGGGAGGACCTACGAGCAGTACTTC.

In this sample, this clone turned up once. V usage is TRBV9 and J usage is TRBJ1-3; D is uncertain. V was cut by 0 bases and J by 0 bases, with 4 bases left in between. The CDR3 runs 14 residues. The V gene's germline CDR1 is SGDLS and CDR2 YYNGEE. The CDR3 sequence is CASSVDGSGNTIYF. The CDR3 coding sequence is TGTGCCAGCAGCGTAGACGGCTCTGGAAACACCATATATTTT. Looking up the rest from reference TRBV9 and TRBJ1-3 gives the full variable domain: DSGVTQTPKHLITATGQRVTLRCSPRSGDLSVYWYQQSLDQGLQFLIQYYNGEERAKGNILERFSAQQFPDLHSELNLSSLELGDSALYFCASSVDGSGNTIYFGEGSWLTVV.